Sequencing of this T cell receptor beta chain was carried out in a study of T cell responses to AZD1222 COVID-19 vaccine. General study findings and limits: Across spike, vaccine-associated CD4 TCRs were found, dominant at 160-218 and 743-854. Donor demographics were predominantly white British with a female majority; clonal diversity may be underestimated. Unmutated variant regions are reportedly the target of nearly half of TCRs that are spike-specific.

CDR1 is ENHRY, CDR2 SYGVKD, per germline. The CDR3 has 14 amino acids. V gave up 6 bases and J gave up 1 base, with 12 bases separating them. Sequencing used immunoSEQ multiplex PCR; TCRdb keeps in-frame clones, though not all of them. The data hold fewer than 110,000 clones, with 88% observed a single time. This clone was recorded once. The antigen is unknown. The source was peripheral blood, collected on day 0 of AZD1222 vaccination. The TCR originated in an adult in good health. This sequence joins TRBV10-3 and TRBJ1-1; perhaps TRBD1 as D (6 bases). The CDR3 sequence: CAIRRTDPNTEAFF. The CDR3 DNA is TGTGCCATCAGACGGACAGACCCGAACACTGAAGCTTTCTTT.